The 5 T cell receptor beta chains below come from one sample, sequenced in a study of blood T cell repertoires in COVID-19. Clones were read by immunoSEQ multiplex PCR, and TCRdb kept only the in-frame ones, dropping some. This sample has tens of thousands of clones, with approximately 81% found just once. Sequenced input: peripheral blood. The source of these receptors is a man aged 60 to 69 with COVID-19, enrolled during active disease.

The CDR3 nucleotides read TGTGCCAGCACCTCGCCGGGACAGGGGGATTCACCCCTCCACTTT. Its protein product is CASTSPGQGDSPLHF. The rearrangement uses TRBV28 and TRBJ1-6, with TRBD1 matching 11 bases. Germline trimming cut 7 bases from V and 8 bases from J; bases unmatched to any gene: 7. Per the germline V gene, CDR1 is MDHEN and CDR2 is SYDVKM. The length of the CDR3 is 15 residues.

The chain recombines TRBV18 with TRBJ1-1, with 7 positions matching TRBD1. From germline, CDR1 is KGHSH and CDR2 LQKENI. Trimming at V came to 3 bases and at J to 0 bases, leaving 4 bases not matched to a gene. The CDR3 sequence is 15 residues long. As DNA, the CDR3 is TGTGCCAGCTCACCCCCGGGACAGATGAACACTGAAGCTTTCTTT. It encodes CASSPPGQMNTEAFF.

The rearrangement links TRBV5-4 to TRBJ1-1; D unclear. The CDR3 is 14 residues long. The germline gives CDR1 SGHNT, CDR2 YYREEE (reference sequence). The V gene lost 2 bases and the J gene lost 1 base, with 9 bases spanning the gap. CDR3 coding DNA: TGTGCCAGCAGCTTAGGAGGAAAGAACACTGAAGCTTTCTTT. Protein: CASSLGGKNTEAFF.

V and J are TRBV10-3 and TRBJ1-1, with D possibly matching TRBD1 (6 bases). V was trimmed by 6 bases and J by 11 bases, leaving 19 bases between them. The germline V gene encodes CDR1 ENHRY and CDR2 SYGVKD. This CDR3 is 13 amino acids long. The CDR3 bases are TGTGCCATCAGAGAACCGTGGGACACCGAGGCTTTCTTT. Protein: CAIREPWDTEAFF.

This sequence joins TRBV12-3 or TRBV12-4 and TRBJ1-1; no firm D call. The CDR3 consists of 12 residues. V lost 6 bases and J 4 bases, leaving 9 bases between the germline ends. The CDR3: CASRGEATEAFF. CDR3 coding DNA: TGTGCCAGCAGAGGAGAAGCCACTGAAGCTTTCTTT.